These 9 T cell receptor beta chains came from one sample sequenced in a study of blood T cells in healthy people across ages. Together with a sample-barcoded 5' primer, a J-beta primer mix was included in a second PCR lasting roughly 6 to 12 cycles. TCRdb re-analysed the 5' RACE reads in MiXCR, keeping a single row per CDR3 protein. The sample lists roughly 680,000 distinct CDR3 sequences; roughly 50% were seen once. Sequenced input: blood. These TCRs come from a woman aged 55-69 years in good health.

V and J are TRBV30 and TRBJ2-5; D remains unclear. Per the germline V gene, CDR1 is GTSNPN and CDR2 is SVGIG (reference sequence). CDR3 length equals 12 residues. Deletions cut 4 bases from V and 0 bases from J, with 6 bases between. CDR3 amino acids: CAWTPYQETQYF. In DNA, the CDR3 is TGTGCCTGGACCCCATACCAAGAGACCCAGTACTTC.

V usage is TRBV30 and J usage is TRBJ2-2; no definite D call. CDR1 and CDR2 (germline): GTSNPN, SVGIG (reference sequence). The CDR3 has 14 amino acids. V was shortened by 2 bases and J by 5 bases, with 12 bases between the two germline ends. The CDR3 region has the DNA TGTGCCTGGAGTTTTAGGGCGAGGACCGGGGAGCTGTTTTTT. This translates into CAWSFRARTGELFF.

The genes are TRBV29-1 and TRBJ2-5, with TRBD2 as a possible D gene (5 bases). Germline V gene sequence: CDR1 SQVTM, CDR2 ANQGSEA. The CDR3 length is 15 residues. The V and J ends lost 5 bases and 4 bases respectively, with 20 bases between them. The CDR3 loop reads CSVLETVSRGETQYF. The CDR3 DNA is TGCAGCGTTCTGGAAACGGTGTCCCGGGGAGAGACCCAGTACTTC.

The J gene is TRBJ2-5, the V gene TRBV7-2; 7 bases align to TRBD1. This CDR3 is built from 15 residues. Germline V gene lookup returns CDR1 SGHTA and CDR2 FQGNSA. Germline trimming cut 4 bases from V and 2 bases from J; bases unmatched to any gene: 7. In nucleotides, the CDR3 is TGTGCCAGCAGCTCCGGGACAGCCCAACAAGAGACCCAGTACTTC. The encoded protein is CASSSGTAQQETQYF.

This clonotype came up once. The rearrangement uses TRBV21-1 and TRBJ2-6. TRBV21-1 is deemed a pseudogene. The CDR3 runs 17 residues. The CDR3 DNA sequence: TGTGCCAGCAGCAAAGGGCAGCTTGCCTCTGGGGCCGACGTCCTGACTTTC. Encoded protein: CASSKGQLASGADVLTF.

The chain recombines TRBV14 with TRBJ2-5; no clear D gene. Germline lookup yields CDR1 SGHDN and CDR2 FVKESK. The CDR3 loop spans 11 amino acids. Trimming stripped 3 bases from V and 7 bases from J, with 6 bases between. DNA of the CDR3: TGTGCCAGCAGCCACCGTGGGACCCAGTACTTC. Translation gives CASSHRGTQYF. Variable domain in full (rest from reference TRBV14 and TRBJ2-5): EAGVTQFPSHSVIEKGQTVTLRCDPISGHDNLYWYRRVMGKEIKFLLHFVKESKQDESGMPNNRFLAERTGGTYSTLKVQPAELEDSGVYFCASSHRGTQYFGPGTRLLVL.

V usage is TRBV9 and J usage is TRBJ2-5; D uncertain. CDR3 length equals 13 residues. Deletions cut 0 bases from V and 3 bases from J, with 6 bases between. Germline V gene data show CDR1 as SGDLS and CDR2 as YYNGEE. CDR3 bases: TGTGCCAGCAGCGTAGGGAGTGAAGAGACCCAGTACTTC. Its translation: CASSVGSEETQYF.

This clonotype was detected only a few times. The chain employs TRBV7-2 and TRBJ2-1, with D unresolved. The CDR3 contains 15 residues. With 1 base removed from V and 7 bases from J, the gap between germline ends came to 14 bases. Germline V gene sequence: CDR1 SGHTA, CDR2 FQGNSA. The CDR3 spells CASSLGRPSINEQFF. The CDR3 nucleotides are TGTGCCAGCAGCTTAGGCCGGCCGTCAATTAATGAGCAGTTCTTC.

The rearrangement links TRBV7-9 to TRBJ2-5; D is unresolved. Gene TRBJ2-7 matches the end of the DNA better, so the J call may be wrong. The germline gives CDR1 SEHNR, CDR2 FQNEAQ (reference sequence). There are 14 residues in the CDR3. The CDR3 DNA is TGTGCCAGCAGCTTAGGGTTTTCATGGACCGAGCAGTACTTC. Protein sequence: CASSLGFSWTEQYF.